The 24 T cell receptor beta chains below come from one sample, sequenced in a study of T-cell memory formation after mild COVID-19. TCRdb re-called the 5' RACE reads with MiXCR, one entry per CDR3 protein. The table lists about 400,000 distinct CDR3 sequences, more than 15% of them singletons. Sequencing was carried out using PBMCs or a T cell subset sorted from them (not recorded which). All receptors derive from a man in his late teens or twenties who had mild COVID-19 (a few samples of this study predate the infection). Cell type and time point are not known.

This clonotype was recorded a few times. This chain connects TRBV4-3 to TRBJ2-3, with 9 bases matching TRBD2. CDR3 size: 16 residues. Germline CDR1 reads LGHNA; CDR2 reads YSLEER. Germline trimming cut 3 bases from V and 5 bases from J; bases unmatched to any gene: 9. CDR3 loop: CASSQGGGGAVDTQYF. In DNA form, the CDR3 reads TGCGCCAGCAGCCAGGGGGGCGGGGGGGCCGTAGATACGCAGTATTTT.

V is TRBV4-1 and J is TRBJ1-2; TRBD1 might be the D (6 bases). The V gene lost 0 bases and the J gene lost 7 bases, with 18 bases spanning the gap. The CDR3 spans 16 residues. In germline, CDR1 is MGHRA, CDR2 YSYEKL. The CDR3 region is CASSQDSSGAIGGYTF. The CDR3 DNA follows: TGCGCCAGCAGCCAAGATTCGTCAGGGGCAATTGGTGGCTACACCTTC.

This clonotype was counted a few times. A read error may be the cause here, since a much bigger clone is one base away. The genes are TRBV7-9 and TRBJ1-1, with D maybe TRBD1 (6 bases). From germline, CDR1 is SEHNR and CDR2 FQNEAQ (reference sequence). The CDR3 is 12 residues long. This CDR3 is CAGSSYRDEAFF. CDR3 sequence (DNA): TGTGCCGGCAGCTCTTACAGGGATGAAGCTTTCTTT. Full variable domain (outside the CDR3, taken from reference TRBV7-9 and TRBJ1-1): DTGVSQNPRHKITKRGQNVTFRCDPISEHNRLYWYRQTLGQGPEFLTYFQNEAQLEKSRLLSDRFSAERPKGSFSTLEIQRTEQGDSAMYLCAGSSYRDEAFFGQGTRLTVV.

This clonotype appeared a few times. V gene TRBV29-1 combines with J gene TRBJ2-3; the D gene is possibly TRBD2 (5 bases). Germline V gene sequence: CDR1 SQVTM, CDR2 ANQGSEA. The CDR3 spans 16 residues. Trimming took 3 bases from V and 2 from J, leaving 18 bases between them. The CDR3, as DNA: TGCAGCGTTGAGTTTGGGAGAGGACTTTTCACAGATACGCAGTATTTT. It specifies CSVEFGRGLFTDTQYF.

This chain uses TRBV12-3 or TRBV12-4 with TRBJ1-1; TRBD1 might be the D (6 bases). The CDR3 is made up of 12 amino acids. V was clipped by 6 bases and J by 7 bases, with 12 bases between them. This CDR3 reads CASSVTGSEAFF. The CDR3 coding sequence is TGTGCCAGCAGCGTCACAGGGAGTGAAGCTTTCTTT.

In its sample, this clonotype was seen many times. The chain joins TRBV7-2 to TRBJ2-4; D is unresolved. V was shortened by 6 bases and J by 7 bases, with 10 bases between the two germline ends. Germline CDR1 SGHTA, CDR2 FQGNSA. This CDR3 contains 12 residues. CDR3 DNA: TGTGCCAGCAGTTCCATGGGGAACATTCAGTACTTC. This translates into CASSSMGNIQYF.

The table lists this clonotype with many counts. DNA for the CDR3: TGTGCCAGCAGCTTAGCGGAAGGGTTTGGTACGCAGTATTTT. As protein: CASSLAEGFGTQYF. The rearrangement links TRBV7-2 to TRBJ2-3; D call uncertain. Trimming removed 0 bases from V and 8 bases from J, with 12 bases in between. The CDR3 length is 14 residues. Germline assignment: CDR1 SGHTA and CDR2 FQGNSA.

This clonotype was seen only a few times. The chain uses TRBV7-9 and TRBJ2-3; perhaps TRBD2 as D (7 bases). CDR3 length: 15 residues. Trimming pared 5 bases from V and 2 bases from J, leaving 14 bases between. The germline gives CDR1 SEHNR, CDR2 FQNEAQ (reference sequence). The CDR3 coding sequence is TGTGCCAGCAGCCCCAGGGGAGGGGACACAGATACGCAGTATTTT. Translation: CASSPRGGDTDTQYF.

The J gene is TRBJ2-6, the V gene TRBV6-5, with 13 bases that match TRBD2. Germline-derived CDR1 and CDR2 are MNHEY and SVGAGI. This CDR3 spans 17 amino acids. Trimming removed 5 bases from V and 1 base from J; junction bases left unmatched: 2. The CDR3 DNA follows: TGTGCCAGCAGTCTGACTAGCGGGAGGTCTGGGGCCAACGTCCTGACTTTC. As protein: CASSLTSGRSGANVLTF.

This clonotype was seen a few times. This sequence joins TRBV30 and TRBJ2-5; 7 positions agree with TRBD2. Looked up from germline, CDR1 is GTSNPN and CDR2 is SVGIG (reference sequence). V shed 8 bases, J shed 4 bases, and the junction held 7 bases outside the gene matches. This CDR3 has 12 amino acids. The CDR3 DNA sequence: TGTGCCGGACGACTAGCAGCAGAGACCCAGTACTTC. This translates into CAGRLAAETQYF.

This clonotype was observed a few times. The genes are TRBV6-5 and TRBJ2-7, with D perhaps TRBD1 or TRBD2 (5 bases each). Trimming shortened V by 10 bases and J by 5 bases, and 21 bases separated the two germline ends. The CDR3 loop spans 14 amino acids. CDR1 and CDR2 from the germline V gene are MNHEY and SVGAGI. The CDR3 DNA is TGTGCCAATAACGACCCGGACGGGACCCACGAGCAGTACGTC. It encodes CANNDPDGTHEQYV.

This clonotype turned up a few times. The chain is built from TRBV7-9 and TRBJ1-6; TRBD1 might be the D (6 bases). The CDR3 totals 15 residues. CDR1 SEHNR and CDR2 FQNEAQ come from the germline V gene (reference sequence). V gave up 4 bases and J gave up 6 bases, with 13 bases separating them. The chain's CDR3 is CASSWGREPNSPLHF. The CDR3 DNA sequence: TGTGCCAGCAGCTGGGGGCGCGAACCTAATTCACCCCTCCACTTT.

V gene TRBV11-1 combines with J gene TRBJ2-5, with D possibly being TRBD2 (6 bases). The germline V and J ends were trimmed by 5 bases and 2 bases, with 12 bases remaining between them. This CDR3 spans 14 amino acids. The V gene's germline CDR1 is SGHAT and CDR2 FQDESV (reference sequence). The CDR3 is CASSTRDFQETQYF. The CDR3 nucleotides are TGTGCCAGCAGCACTCGGGACTTTCAAGAGACCCAGTACTTC.

The gene calls are TRBV12-3 or TRBV12-4 and TRBJ1-5; D not certain. The CDR3 is 16 amino acids. V shed 7 bases and J shed 1 base, with 17 bases lying between them. In nucleotides, the CDR3 is TGTGCCAGCAAGGGTTCTGAAAGGAGAAGCAATCAGCCCCAGCATTTT. This sequence encodes CASKGSERRSNQPQHF.

The rearrangement uses TRBV5-1 and TRBJ2-7; D not resolved. Deletions cut 1 base from V and 3 bases from J, with 11 bases between. The CDR3 has 14 amino acids. CDR1 and CDR2 (germline): SGHRS, YFSETQ. The CDR3 coding sequence is TGCGCCAGCAGCTTGCGGGTGGGGTACTACGAGCAGTACTTC. Amino acids: CASSLRVGYYEQYF.

In this sample, this clonotype turned up a few times. V gene TRBV5-6 combines with J gene TRBJ1-1; no reliable D call. The V gene lost 1 base and the J gene lost 4 bases, with 11 bases spanning the gap. The CDR3 has 14 amino acids. Germline CDR1 and CDR2: SGHDT and YYEEEE. The CDR3 protein is CASSLYGGGTEAFF. CDR3 nucleotide sequence: TGTGCCAGCAGCTTGTATGGAGGCGGCACTGAAGCTTTCTTT.

This chain links TRBV11-2 with TRBJ2-3; the match to TRBD2 covers 9 bases. J was trimmed by 5 bases and V by 3 bases; bases with no gene match: 6. Germline-derived CDR1 and CDR2 are SGHAT and FQNNGV. CDR3 length equals 15 residues. DNA for the CDR3: TGTGCCAGCAGCTTTGAGCGGGGGGCTGGAGATACGCAGTATTTT. It yields the protein CASSFERGAGDTQYF.

This clonotype has more than one count but fewer than ten. The chain combines TRBV12-3 or TRBV12-4 with TRBJ1-5; no clear D. This CDR3 has 13 amino acids. Deletions cut 7 bases from V and 2 bases from J, with 9 bases between. CDR3 residues: CASTLGGNQPQHF. CDR3 sequence (DNA): TGTGCCAGCACCCTTGGCGGCAATCAGCCCCAGCATTTT.

The CDR3 loop reads CSASPAPVETQYF. CDR3 sequence (DNA): TGCAGTGCTAGCCCAGCTCCCGTGGAGACCCAGTACTTC. The chain links TRBV20-1 to TRBJ2-5; D remains ambiguous. V lost 3 bases to trimming and J lost 5 bases, with 13 bases between them. Germline V gene sequence: CDR1 DFQATT, CDR2 SNEGSKA (reference sequence). The CDR3 has 13 residues.

The chain couples TRBV5-5 to TRBJ1-2; D may be TRBD1 (5 bases). V dropped 6 bases and J dropped 4 bases, with 10 bases sitting between them. The germline V gene has CDR1 SGHKS and CDR2 YYEKEE (reference sequence). The CDR3 totals 12 residues. CDR3 protein: CASTLDTYGYTF. The CDR3 bases are TGTGCCAGCACTTTGGACACCTATGGCTACACCTTC. The whole variable domain, remainder taken from reference TRBV5-5 and TRBJ1-2, is DAGVTQSPTHLIKTRGQQVTLRCSPISGHKSVSWYQQVLGQGPQFIFQYYEKEERGRGNFPDRFSARQFPNYSSELNVNALLLGDSALYLCASTLDTYGYTFGSGTRLTVV.

This clonotype was observed many times. The chain uses TRBV7-6 and TRBJ2-5; D perhaps matches TRBD2 (6 bases). CDR1 is SGHVS and CDR2 is FNYEAQ in the germline V gene. Trimming took off 6 bases at V and 4 bases at J, with 15 bases between the two ends. This CDR3 has 14 amino acids. The chain's CDR3 is CASRRAGGRETQYF. The CDR3, as DNA: TGTGCCAGCAGGCGAGCCGGGGGACGAGAGACCCAGTACTTC. The full variable domain, rest sourced from reference TRBV7-6 and TRBJ2-5, is GAGVSQSPRYKVTKRGQDVALRCDPISGHVSLYWYRQALGQGPEFLTYFNYEAQQDKSGLPNDRFSAERPEGSISTLTIQRTEQRDSAMYRCASRRAGGRETQYFGPGTRLLVL.

CDR3 in amino acids: CAISDGQGDYEQYV. In DNA form, the CDR3 reads TGTGCCATCAGTGACGGACAGGGGGACTACGAGCAGTACGTC. V is TRBV10-3 and J is TRBJ2-7; TRBD1 matches 10 bases. The CDR3 is made up of 14 amino acids. Germline CDR1 is ENHRY and CDR2 is SYGVKD. V shed 3 bases, J shed 3 bases, and the junction held 2 bases outside the gene matches.

The V and J genes are TRBV6-2 or TRBV6-3 and TRBJ2-3; weak D call: TRBD1 (6 bases). CDR1 and CDR2 (germline): MNHEY, SVGEGT. V was cut by 6 bases and J by 10 bases, with 23 bases left in between. The CDR3 has 15 amino acids. CDR3 in DNA: TGTGCCAGCAGCGGGGACACCAGCCTTCGAGGGGCGCAGTATTTT. Encoded protein: CASSGDTSLRGAQYF.

In this sample, this clonotype turned up a few times. V is TRBV6-2 or TRBV6-3 and J is TRBJ1-1, with 9 bases identical to TRBD1. The ends lost 7 bases at V and 1 base at J; junction bases unmatched: 4. CDR3 length: 14 amino acids. Germline V lookup: CDR1 MNHEY, CDR2 SVGEGT. CDR3 loop: CASIGTGSNTEAFF. DNA of the CDR3: TGTGCCAGCATCGGGACAGGGTCGAACACTGAAGCTTTCTTT.